The entry that follows covers one T cell receptor (beta chain) sequence. CD45RO-negative CD8 cells positively selected for CCR7 made up the naive population, which excluded terminally differentiated effector memory CD45RA+ cells. This CDR3 comprises 15 residues. Germline-derived CDR1 and CDR2 are MDHEN and SYDVKM. V lost 5 bases, J lost 0 bases, and 11 bases lay in between. The authors' processing: Filtering differed, since immunoSEQ gave only junction sequences and no quality scores. Sequencing was performed with immunoSEQ multiplex PCR; in TCRdb, only in-frame clones are kept and a portion is missing. Clone size and V and J calls were adopted from that table, with D and trimming inferred from the DNA. The table lists fewer than 700,000 clones, roughly 95% of them singletons. The data derive from a study of shared clonotypes between healthy human individuals. Turning to the study itself: Three CD4 naive, three CD4 memory, two CD8 naive and one CD8 memory plate were used per donor.

This TCR derives from a woman under 40 in good health. Material for sequencing was naive CD8+ T cells sorted from blood. The chain recombines TRBV28 with TRBJ2-1; D may be TRBD2 (6 bases). The CDR3 nucleotides are TGTGCCAGCAGTCCCCGGGAGAGCTCCTACAATGAGCAGTTCTTC. It translates to CASSPRESSYNEQFF.